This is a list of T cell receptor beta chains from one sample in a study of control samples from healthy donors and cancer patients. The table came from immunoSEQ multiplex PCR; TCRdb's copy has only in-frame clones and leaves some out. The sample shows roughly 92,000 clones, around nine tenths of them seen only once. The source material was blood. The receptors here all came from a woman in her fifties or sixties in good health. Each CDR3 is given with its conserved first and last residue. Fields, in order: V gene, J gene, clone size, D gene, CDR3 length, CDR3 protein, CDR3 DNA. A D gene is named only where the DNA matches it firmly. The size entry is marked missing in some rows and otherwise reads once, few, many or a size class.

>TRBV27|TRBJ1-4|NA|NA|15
CASSPYQGGAGKLFF
TGTGCCAGCAGTCCCTATCAGGGTGGCGCCGGAAAACTGTTTTTT
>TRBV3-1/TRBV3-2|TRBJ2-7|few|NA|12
CASSQLGGEQYF
TGTGCCAGCAGCCAATTAGGGGGCGAGCAGTACTTC
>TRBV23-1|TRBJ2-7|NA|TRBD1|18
CASRPGQGGPDSSYEQYF
TGCGCCAGCAGGCCGGGACAGGGGGGACCGGACTCAAGCTACGAGCAGTACTTC
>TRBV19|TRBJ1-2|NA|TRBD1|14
CASRPWSGGGGYTF
TGTGCCAGTAGACCCTGGTCAGGGGGCGGTGGCTACACCTTC
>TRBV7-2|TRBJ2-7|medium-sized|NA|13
CASSLDGGVEQYF
TGTGCCAGCAGCTTAGATGGCGGAGTCGAGCAGTACTTC
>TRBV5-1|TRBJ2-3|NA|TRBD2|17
CASSLTASGARPDTQYF
TGCGCCAGCAGCTTGACGGCTAGCGGGGCCAGGCCAGATACGCAGTATTTT
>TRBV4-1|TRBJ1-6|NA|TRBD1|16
CASSTQSRGRNSPLHF
TGCGCCAGCAGCACTCAATCCAGGGGGCGAAATTCACCCCTCCACTTT
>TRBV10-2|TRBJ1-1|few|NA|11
CASSGGIEAFF
TGCGCCAGCAGTGGAGGGATAGAAGCTTTCTTT
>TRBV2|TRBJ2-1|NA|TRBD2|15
CASSLPSGRSAEQFF
TGTGCCAGCAGCCTACCCAGCGGGAGATCGGCTGAGCAGTTCTTC
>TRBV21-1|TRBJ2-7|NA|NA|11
CASSQGYEQYF
TGTGCCAGCAGTCAGGGATACGAGCAGTACTTC
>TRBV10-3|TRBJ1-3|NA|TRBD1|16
CAIRSDRGVSGNTIYF
TGTGCCATCAGATCGGACAGGGGGGTCTCTGGAAACACCATATATTTT
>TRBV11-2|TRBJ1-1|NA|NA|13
CASSFQPGIEAFF
TGTGCCAGCAGCTTTCAACCCGGGATTGAAGCTTTCTTT
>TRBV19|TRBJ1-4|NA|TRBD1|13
CASPGQGGEKLFF
TGTGCCAGTCCGGGACAGGGAGGAGAAAAACTGTTTTTT
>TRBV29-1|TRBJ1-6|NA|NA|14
CSVSGAGRGGTLHF
TGCAGCGTTTCGGGGGCAGGCCGGGGAGGGACCCTCCACTTT
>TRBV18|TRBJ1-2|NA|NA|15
CASSTTSGARDGYTF
TGTGCCAGCTCAACCACATCGGGGGCGAGGGATGGCTACACCTTC
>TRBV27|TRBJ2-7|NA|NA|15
CASSLSGASSYEQYF
TGTGCCAGCAGTTTATCAGGGGCCAGCTCCTACGAGCAGTACTTC
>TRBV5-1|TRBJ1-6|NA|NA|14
CASSFGHNNSPLHF
TGCGCCAGCAGCTTCGGTCATAATAATTCACCCCTCCACTTT
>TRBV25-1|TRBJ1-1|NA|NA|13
CASSARGEGSAFF
TGTGCCAGCAGTGCCCGGGGTGAAGGGTCGGCTTTCTTT
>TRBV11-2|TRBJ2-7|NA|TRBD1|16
CASSPPVGTGVLEQYF
TGTGCCAGCAGCCCCCCTGTTGGGACAGGGGTTCTAGAGCAGTACTTC
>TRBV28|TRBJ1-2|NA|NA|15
CASSFYQGPNYGYTF
TGTGCCAGCAGTTTTTACCAGGGCCCTAACTATGGCTACACCTTC
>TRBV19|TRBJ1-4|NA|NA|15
CASSIFQGWNEKLFF
TGTGCCAGTAGTATTTTCCAGGGATGGAATGAAAAACTGTTTTTT
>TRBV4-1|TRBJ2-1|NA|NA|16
CASSQAVIALYNEQFF
TGCGCCAGCAGCCAAGCGGTGATAGCTCTCTACAATGAGCAGTTCTTC
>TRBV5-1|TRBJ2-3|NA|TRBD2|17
CASSLAGTSGSQDTQYF
TGCGCCAGCAGCTTGGCTGGGACTAGCGGGAGTCAAGATACGCAGTATTTT
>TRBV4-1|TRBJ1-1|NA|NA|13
CASSQGGHTEAFF
TGCGCCAGCAGCCAGGGGGGGCACACTGAAGCTTTCTTT
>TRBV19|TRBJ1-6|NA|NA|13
CASSIGGNSPLHF
TGTGCCAGTAGTATAGGAGGGAATTCACCCCTCCACTTT
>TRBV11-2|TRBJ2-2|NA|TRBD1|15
CASQAGTGNTGELFF
TGTGCCAGCCAGGCCGGGACAGGGAACACCGGGGAGCTGTTTTTT
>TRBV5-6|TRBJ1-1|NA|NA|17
CASSLVQGRGIDTEAFF
TGTGCCAGCAGCTTGGTGCAGGGGCGCGGGATTGACACTGAAGCTTTCTTT
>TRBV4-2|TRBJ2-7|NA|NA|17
CASSQGPGAHLSYEQYF
TGTGCCAGCAGCCAGGGGCCCGGGGCGCACCTCTCCTACGAGCAGTACTTC
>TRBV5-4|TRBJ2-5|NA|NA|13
CASSLRGGETQYF
TGTGCCAGCAGCTTGAGGGGGGGTGAGACCCAGTACTTC
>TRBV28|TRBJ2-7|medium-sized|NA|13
CASSLTATYEQYF
TGTGCCAGCAGTCTAACTGCGACCTACGAGCAGTACTTC
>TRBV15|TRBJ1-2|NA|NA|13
CATSNSGAYGYTF
TGTGCCACCAGCAATTCAGGGGCCTATGGCTACACCTTC
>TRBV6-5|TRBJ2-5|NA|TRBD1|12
CASSSTTGVQYF
TGTGCCAGCAGTTCCACGACAGGGGTCCAGTACTTC
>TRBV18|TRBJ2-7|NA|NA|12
CASSPSAYEQYF
TGTGCCAGCTCACCGTCTGCCTACGAGCAGTACTTC
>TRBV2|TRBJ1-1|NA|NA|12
CASSEGYTEAFF
TGTGCCAGCAGTGAGGGGTACACTGAAGCTTTCTTT
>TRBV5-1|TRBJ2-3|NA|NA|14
CASSPGRSTDTQYF
TGCGCCAGCAGCCCCGGGAGATCCACAGATACGCAGTATTTT
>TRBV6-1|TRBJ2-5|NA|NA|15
CASSEPRGLGETQYF
TGTGCCAGCAGTGAACCCAGGGGCCTTGGGGAGACCCAGTACTTC
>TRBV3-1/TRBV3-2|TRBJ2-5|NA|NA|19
CASSHLPLAIDGIQETQYF
TGTGCCAGCAGCCATCTGCCTCTAGCTATCGACGGGATCCAAGAGACCCAGTACTTC
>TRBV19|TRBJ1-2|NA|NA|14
CASSISSSNYGYTF
TGTGCCAGTAGTATCTCCAGCAGTAACTATGGCTACACCTTC
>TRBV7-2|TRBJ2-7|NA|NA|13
CASTPGLTYEQYF
TGTGCCAGCACTCCGGGCCTGACATACGAGCAGTACTTC
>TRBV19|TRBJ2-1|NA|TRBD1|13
CASSGTGWDEQFF
TGTGCCAGTAGTGGGACAGGGTGGGATGAGCAGTTCTTC